The rows below give T cell receptor beta chains drawn from one sample of a study of T cell responses to AZD1222 COVID-19 vaccine. TCRdb keeps only in-frame clones here, not all; method: immunoSEQ multiplex PCR. The repertoire has 100,000 to 150,000 clones, around 89% of them found once; the top ten carry roughly 6.9%. This material consisted of peripheral blood, taken 28 days after the second AZD1222 dose. The source of these receptors is an adult who received the AZD1222 COVID-19 vaccine. CDR3s include the opening cysteine and the closing phenylalanine or tryptophan. The D gene is left open where the match is weak. Clone size is given for some rows only: seen once, a few or many times, or a class if the clone is expanded.

D gene,V gene,J gene,clone size,CDR3 protein,CDR3 DNA
TRBD1,TRBV6-5,TRBJ1-6,.,CASSYSGQGGSPLHF,TGTGCCAGCAGTTACTCTGGGCAGGGGGGTTCACCCCTCCACTTT
TRBD1,TRBV4-1,TRBJ2-7,.,CASSPGTGNYEQYF,TGCGCCAGCAGCCCTGGGACAGGGAACTACGAGCAGTACTTC
.,TRBV28,TRBJ2-5,.,CASSLASGVQETQYF,TGTGCCAGCAGTTTAGCGTCAGGGGTCCAAGAGACCCAGTACTTC
.,TRBV30,TRBJ1-2,once,CAWSSELGLVYTF,TGTGCCTGGAGCTCCGAATTGGGGCTGGTTTATACCTTC
TRBD1,TRBV6-1,TRBJ1-6,.,CASSEGTGVNSPLHF,TGTGCCAGCAGTGAGGGGACAGGGGTTAATTCACCCCTCCACTTT
TRBD1,TRBV5-1,TRBJ1-1,.,CASSQDVTGVSEAFF,TGCGCCAGCAGCCAAGACGTTACAGGGGTCTCTGAAGCTTTCTTT
.,TRBV11-3,TRBJ2-2,.,CASRKWGSITGELFF,TGTGCCAGCCGAAAGTGGGGGTCAATCACCGGGGAGCTGTTTTTT
TRBD2,TRBV7-2,TRBJ2-7,.,CASSPLAGGSPYEQYF,TGTGCCAGCAGCCCTTTGGCGGGAGGTAGCCCCTACGAGCAGTACTTC
.,TRBV24-1,TRBJ1-2,.,CATSDLQVVGYNGYTF,TGTGCCACCAGTGATTTGCAGGTCGTGGGGTATAATGGCTACACCTTC
.,TRBV9,TRBJ2-6,.,CASRAGQTSGANVLTF,TGTGCCAGCCGAGCAGGACAGACCTCTGGGGCCAACGTCCTGACTTTC
.,TRBV5-6,TRBJ2-1,.,CASSLNRVTNEQFF,TGTGCCAGCAGCTTGAACAGGGTGACCAATGAGCAGTTCTTC
.,TRBV14,TRBJ2-7,.,CASSQVGGRSGEQYF,TGTGCCAGCAGCCAAGTGGGGGGACGCTCGGGCGAGCAGTACTTC
.,TRBV5-6,TRBJ1-5,.,CASSLLYQPQHF,TGTGCCAGCAGCTTGCTCTATCAGCCCCAGCATTTT